Below, 28 T cell receptor beta chains from the same sample are listed, as sequenced in a study of beta chain features in type 1 diabetes listed by TCRdb under 2018. Library construction relied on the immunoSEQ multiplex PCR assay. The entire amount of isolated RNA was reverse transcribed using the High Capacity cDNA Reverse Transcription Kit, so the sequenced TCRB transcripts were expressed ones. Here the immuneACCESS table is served through TCRdb, limited to in-frame sequences with V and J called. Missing clones are a known gap in these copies; in checked studies unresolved V genes cover under half, and the rest lacks a known reason. This sample has 150,000 or so clones in its table, and about 8.7% of those were observed once. The ten largest account for 0.55% to 0.85% of the sample. Sequencing input: central memory CD4+ T cells from blood. These receptors all stem from a man younger than 35 in good health.

This clone was observed many times. The chain couples TRBV6-5 to TRBJ1-4, with D perhaps TRBD1 (6 bases). Per germline, CDR1 MNHEY and CDR2 SVGAGI. The CDR3 is 14 amino acids. Trimming took off 8 bases at V and 8 bases at J, with 18 bases between the two ends. The CDR3 loop is CASSRGDMVEKLFF. CDR3 DNA: TGTGCCAGCTCTCGGGGGGACATGGTCGAAAAACTGTTTTTT.

This clone was seen only a few times. J is TRBJ1-2 and V is TRBV11-2, with D perhaps TRBD1 (6 bases). CDR1 and CDR2 from the germline V gene are SGHAT and FQNNGV. The CDR3 length is 13 residues. V shed 5 bases and J shed 2 bases, with 9 bases lying between them. CDR3 residues: CASSEGENYGYTF. DNA for the CDR3: TGTGCCAGCAGCGAGGGGGAGAACTATGGCTACACCTTC. Based on the CDR3 plus reference TRBV11-2 and TRBJ1-2, the full variable domain is EAGVAQSPRYKIIEKRQSVAFWCNPISGHATLYWYQQILGQGPKLLIQFQNNGVVDDSQLPKDRFSAERLKGVDSTLKIQPAKLEDSAVYLCASSEGENYGYTFGSGTRLTVV.

This clone showed up just a few times. The chain recombines TRBV7-2 with TRBJ2-7; D gene unclear. The CDR3 loop spans 12 amino acids. V was clipped by 0 bases and J by 4 bases, with 4 bases between them. In germline, CDR1 is SGHTA, CDR2 FQGNSA. The CDR3 reads CASSLAQYEQYF. The CDR3 DNA sequence: TGTGCCAGCAGCTTAGCGCAGTACGAGCAGTACTTC.

The chain couples TRBV7-2 to TRBJ1-6, with a weak D call TRBD1 (6 bases). The CDR3 is 15 amino acids. Germline lookup yields CDR1 SGHTA and CDR2 FQGNSA. V was cut by 2 bases and J by 5 bases, with 10 bases left in between. The CDR3, as DNA: TGTGCCAGCAGCTTAACGGGGGGCAATAATTCACCCCTCCACTTT. Translation gives CASSLTGGNNSPLHF.

This chain uses TRBV6-5 with TRBJ1-3, with D hard to call. Per germline, CDR1 MNHEY and CDR2 SVGAGI. V was clipped by 6 bases and J by 3 bases, with 9 bases between them. The CDR3 extends over 13 amino acids. CDR3 amino acids: CASSDGVGNTIYF. As DNA, the CDR3 is TGTGCCAGCAGCGACGGGGTTGGAAACACCATATATTTT.

In this sample, this clone turned up a few times. The genes are TRBV7-2 and TRBJ2-3; TRBD2 matches 8 bases. CDR3 length: 16 residues. Losses at the gene ends were 7 bases for V and 1 base for J; bases not matched to a gene: 10. Germline V CDR1 and CDR2: SGHTA, FQGNSA. The DNA for the CDR3 is TGTGCCAGCACCCCTCAAGTACTAGCGGGCACAGATACGCAGTATTTT. Translation gives CASTPQVLAGTDTQYF.

The rearrangement joins TRBV5-1 to TRBJ1-6; 10 nucleotides agree with TRBD1. Germline V lookup: CDR1 SGHRS, CDR2 YFSETQ. After removal of 3 bases from V and 4 bases from J, the junction contained 1 base not matched to a gene. This CDR3 spans 15 amino acids. CDR3 protein: CASSSGQGYNSPLHF. The CDR3 bases are TGCGCCAGCAGCTCGGGACAGGGGTATAATTCACCCCTCCACTTT.

The J gene is TRBJ1-3, the V gene TRBV7-9; the match to TRBD1 covers 10 bases. Losses at the gene ends were 5 bases for V and 2 bases for J; bases not matched to a gene: 6. Germline V CDR1 and CDR2: SEHNR, FQNEAQ (reference sequence). This CDR3 contains 16 residues. DNA for the CDR3: TGTGCCAGCAGCCCTCCGGGACAGGGGACTGGAAACACCATATATTTT. It encodes CASSPPGQGTGNTIYF.

The chain carries TRBV9 and TRBJ1-3; D not certain. This CDR3 has 16 residues. The V gene's germline CDR1 is SGDLS and CDR2 YYNGEE. Trimming took off 0 bases at V and 2 bases at J, with 12 bases between the two ends. CDR3 amino acids: CASSVAEGGTGNTIYF. CDR3 coding DNA: TGTGCCAGCAGCGTAGCGGAGGGAGGTACTGGAAACACCATATATTTT.

This clone was counted ten times or more. The chain couples TRBV7-7 to TRBJ2-3, with 8 bases lining up with TRBD1. Per germline, CDR1 SSHAT and CDR2 FNYEAQ (reference sequence). The ends lost 4 bases at V and 2 bases at J; junction bases unmatched: 5. This CDR3 has 15 residues. CDR3 sequence reads: CASSSGTGHTDTQYF. CDR3 DNA sequence: TGTGCCAGCAGCTCCGGGACAGGCCACACAGATACGCAGTATTTT.

This rearrangement joins TRBV11-2 to TRBJ2-3; TRBD1 matches 10 bases. Germline values: CDR1 SGHAT, CDR2 FQNNGV. With V trimmed by 4 bases and J by 6 bases, 7 bases remained unmatched. The CDR3 covers 15 residues. The CDR3 is CASSYPGTGADTQYF. The CDR3 nucleotides read TGTGCCAGCAGCTACCCCGGGACAGGGGCGGATACGCAGTATTTT.

There are a few counts of this clone. The chain combines TRBV30 with TRBJ1-5, with a tentative D call TRBD1 (6 bases). This CDR3 contains 13 residues. Per germline, CDR1 GTSNPN and CDR2 SVGIG (reference sequence). V shed 7 bases and J shed 5 bases, with 15 bases lying between them. CDR3 residues: CASRAGAYQPQHF. The CDR3 DNA reads as TGTGCCTCCAGAGCAGGGGCGTATCAGCCCCAGCATTTT.

This clone was seen a few times. The rearrangement uses TRBV6-6 and TRBJ2-3; TRBD2 is a possible D gene (6 bases). V lost 6 bases and J lost 0, with 13 bases in between. The CDR3 length is 15 residues. Germline-derived CDR1 and CDR2 are MNHNY and SVGAGI (reference sequence). The DNA of the CDR3 is TGTGCCAGCAGCTGGGACTTCTCTAGCACAGATACGCAGTATTTT. Translated, it gives CASSWDFSSTDTQYF.

In its sample, this clone was seen a few times. The J gene is TRBJ1-1, the V gene TRBV4-1, with D maybe TRBD1 (6 bases). Germline CDR1 and CDR2: MGHRA and YSYEKL. This CDR3 has 16 residues. The V end lost 4 bases, the J end lost 1 base, and 16 bases lay between the germline ends. CDR3 residues: CASSPATGQQNTEAFF. The CDR3 DNA is TGCGCCAGCAGCCCCGCCACGGGACAACAGAACACTGAAGCTTTCTTT.

This rearrangement joins TRBV9 to TRBJ1-2; TRBD1 is a possible D gene (6 bases). Between the trimmed V and J ends, which lost 3 bases and 7 bases, there was a span of 19 bases. In germline, CDR1 is SGDLS, CDR2 YYNGEE. The CDR3 has 15 residues. CDR3 amino acids: CASSANIYRDGGYTF. The CDR3 DNA follows: TGTGCCAGCAGCGCAAATATCTACAGGGACGGTGGCTACACCTTC.

V is TRBV7-9 and J is TRBJ2-7; 9 bases map to TRBD1. Per the germline V gene, CDR1 is SEHNR and CDR2 is FQNEAQ (reference sequence). With V trimmed by 5 bases and J by 5 bases, 4 bases remained unmatched. The CDR3 is 13 amino acids. As DNA, the CDR3 is TGTGCCAGCAGCCGGACAGGGGAAGACGAGCAGTACTTC. This sequence encodes CASSRTGEDEQYF.

The table lists this clone with a few counts. The chain joins TRBV25-1 to TRBJ2-7; possible D gene TRBD1, 5 bases. V was trimmed by 1 base and J by 3 bases, leaving 10 bases between them. The CDR3 contains 14 residues. Germline V gene sequence: CDR1 MGHDK, CDR2 SYGVNS. The CDR3 coding sequence is TGTGCCAGCAGTGAATCGGACATCCGCTACGAGCAGTACTTC. Translating gives CASSESDIRYEQYF.

CDR3 protein: CASSLASGGQGEQYF. The CDR3 bases are TGCGCCAGCAGCTTGGCGAGCGGGGGGCAAGGGGAGCAGTACTTC. This chain uses TRBV5-1 with TRBJ2-7, with 9 bases identical to TRBD2. V shed 0 bases, J shed 7 bases, and the junction held 8 bases outside the gene matches. The CDR3 is 15 amino acids. CDR1 SGHRS and CDR2 YFSETQ come from the germline V gene.

V gene TRBV5-6 combines with J gene TRBJ2-7, with D perhaps matching TRBD2 (6 bases). CDR1 is SGHDT, CDR2 YYEEEE, per germline. V was shortened by 7 bases and J by 3 bases, with 23 bases between the two germline ends. This CDR3 region has 16 residues. The CDR3 loop is CASRTILRGTYYEQYF. DNA of the CDR3: TGTGCCAGCCGAACAATCCTTCGGGGGACTTACTACGAGCAGTACTTC.

This clone was counted between two and nine times. V is TRBV14 and J is TRBJ2-7; TRBD1 is a possible D gene (6 bases). The ends were cut back, 6 bases at V and 7 bases at J, with 16 bases in the middle. This CDR3 contains 13 residues. Germline CDR1 is SGHDN and CDR2 is FVKESK. The CDR3 here is CASSQQGSGEQYF. CDR3 DNA sequence: TGTGCCAGCAGTCAGCAGGGGTCGGGTGAGCAGTACTTC.

This clone was counted a few times. The chain is built from TRBV5-5 and TRBJ2-7; 8 positions agree with TRBD2. Unmatched junction bases numbered 0, after V lost 0 bases and J lost 1 base. Germline V gene lookup returns CDR1 SGHKS and CDR2 YYEKEE (reference sequence). The CDR3 runs 14 residues. The CDR3 DNA reads as TGTGCCAGCAGCTTGGTAGCGGGGTCCTACGAGCAGTACTTC. The encoded protein is CASSLVAGSYEQYF.

This chain connects TRBV7-8 to TRBJ2-3; TRBD2 matches 10 bases. After removal of 6 bases from V and 2 bases from J, the junction contained 5 bases not matched to a gene. In germline, CDR1 is SGHVS, CDR2 FQNEAQ. CDR3 length: 15 amino acids. As DNA, the CDR3 is TGTGCCAGCAGGTATACTAGCGGGGCCACAGATACGCAGTATTTT. Translated, it gives CASRYTSGATDTQYF.

The DNA for the CDR3 is TGCAGCGCCCTGACAGGGGGCACAGATACGCAGTATTTT. This encodes CSALTGGTDTQYF. The chain joins TRBV29-1 to TRBJ2-3; the match to TRBD1 covers 8 bases. This CDR3 spans 13 amino acids. J gave up 1 base and V 7 bases, and 4 bases lay outside the gene matches. The V gene's germline CDR1 is SQVTM and CDR2 ANQGSEA.

This clone came up a few times. The chain combines TRBV7-9 with TRBJ2-3; D is unresolved. The CDR3 contains 15 residues. The V gene lost 5 bases and the J gene lost 5 bases, with 17 bases spanning the gap. Germline V gene sequence: CDR1 SEHNR, CDR2 FQNEAQ (reference sequence). In nucleotides, the CDR3 is TGTGCCAGCAGCAAGGCTAATAGCCTTCAAGATACGCAGTATTTT. Translated: CASSKANSLQDTQYF. Drawing the rest from reference TRBV7-9 and TRBJ2-3, the complete variable domain is DTGVSQNPRHKITKRGQNVTFRCDPISEHNRLYWYRQTLGQGPEFLTYFQNEAQLEKSRLLSDRFSAERPKGSFSTLEIQRTEQGDSAMYLCASSKANSLQDTQYFGPGTRLTVL.

This clone was found a few times. The V call is TRBV7-8, the J call TRBJ1-2, with 8 bases lining up with TRBD1. V was clipped by 2 bases and J by 8 bases; unmatched bases: 10. The CDR3 covers 15 residues. Germline CDR1 SGHVS, CDR2 FQNEAQ. In DNA, the CDR3 is TGTGCCAGCAGCTTACTGGCAGGGGGCGGCTGGGGCTACACCTTC. Translated, it gives CASSLLAGGGWGYTF. Full variable domain (missing parts from reference TRBV7-8 and TRBJ1-2): GAGVSQSPRYKVAKRGQDVALRCDPISGHVSLFWYQQALGQGPEFLTYFQNEAQLDKSGLPSDRFFAERPEGSVSTLKIQRTQQEDSAVYLCASSLLAGGGWGYTFGSGTRLTVV.

The chain uses TRBV5-1 and TRBJ2-3; maybe TRBD2 (6 bases). V lost 4 bases to trimming and J lost 0 bases, with 15 bases between them. Germline lookup yields CDR1 SGHRS and CDR2 YFSETQ. This CDR3 region has 16 residues. The CDR3 reads CASSPLAVTSTDTQYF. The CDR3 bases are TGCGCCAGCAGCCCCTTAGCGGTTACTAGCACAGATACGCAGTATTTT. Looking up the rest from reference TRBV5-1 and TRBJ2-3 gives the full variable domain: KAGVTQTPRYLIKTRGQQVTLSCSPISGHRSVSWYQQTPGQGLQFLFEYFSETQRNKGNFPGRFSGRQFSNSRSEMNVSTLELGDSALYLCASSPLAVTSTDTQYFGPGTRLTVL.

This clone showed up just a few times. The CDR3 nucleotides read TGTGCCAGCAGCTCTTACCCCCTCTGGGGAGTAGGCGGCTACACCTTC. Protein sequence: CASSSYPLWGVGGYTF. The chain employs TRBV13 and TRBJ1-2; the D is unclear. This CDR3 comprises 16 residues. Germline CDR1 and CDR2: PRHDT and FYEKMQ (reference sequence). The V and J ends lost 4 bases and 8 bases respectively, with 23 bases between them.

In its sample, this clone was seen a few times. The J gene is TRBJ1-6, the V gene TRBV4-3; TRBD1 is a possible D gene (6 bases). The CDR3 is made up of 16 amino acids. Trimming removed 4 bases from V and 10 bases from J, with 20 bases in between. Germline V gene lookup returns CDR1 LGHNA and CDR2 YSLEER. CDR3 in amino acids: CASSRGPTDPGSPLHF. CDR3 DNA: TGCGCCAGCAGCCGGGGGCCGACTGATCCTGGATCACCCCTCCACTTT.